This TCR beta chain was identified in a study of blood T cell repertoires in COVID-19. The protocol was immunoSEQ multiplex PCR, while the TCRdb copy is restricted to in-frame clones and leaves out a portion. This sample carries 300,000 to 450,000 clones, around nine tenths of them seen once, and the ten largest clones take 3%. This sequence was found in a human donor in a cohort sampled during active COVID-19. Specimen: peripheral blood.

Written as DNA, the CDR3 is TGTGCCAGCAGTACCGGGAAGCTGACAGATACGCAGTATTTT. Protein: CASSTGKLTDTQYF. J is TRBJ2-3 and V is TRBV5-5; tentative D call: TRBD2 (5 bases). The CDR3 runs 14 residues. The V end lost 5 bases, the J end lost 3 bases, and 13 bases lay between the germline ends. The V gene's germline CDR1 is SGHKS and CDR2 YYEKEE (reference sequence).